One and the same sample provided the 23 T cell receptor beta chains below, sequenced in a study of T-cell reconstitution after alpha-beta-depleted transplantation in children listed by TCRdb under 2016. Library generation was performed with PCR. Sequenced using an Illumina HiSeq 2500. Molecular barcoding was employed in the preparation of TCR libraries, with unique molecular identifiers being used to normalize TCRbeta repertoire quantification. Clones were called with MiXCR by TCRdb after fastp trimmed the public reads at Q25, and only in-frame beta chains were retained. CDR3 protein duplicates are merged, each entry listing the most common genes and DNA. In this sample the table shows around 94,000 distinct CDR3 sequences, about 8% of which occur a single time. The leading ten clones occupy around 15% of the sample. The treatment or condition label for this specimen denotes: allogeneic hematopoietic cell transplantation with graft depleted of TCRalphabeta T cells and CD19 B cells.

The material was PBMCs, obtained before TCRalphabeta/CD19-depleted stem cell transplant. The origin of the receptors is a boy under 10 years old with acute lymphoblastic leukemia, due to receive a stem cell transplant.

At least ten counts were recorded for this clonotype. The chain joins TRBV7-8 to TRBJ2-1; TRBD2 matches 8 bases. From germline, CDR1 is SGHVS and CDR2 FQNEAQ. The CDR3 has 17 residues. J gave up 0 bases and V 1 base, and 5 bases lay outside the gene matches. The CDR3 region has the DNA TGTGCCAGCAGCTTAGGGCTAGCGGGTATCTCCTACAATGAGCAGTTCTTC. Amino acids: CASSLGLAGISYNEQFF.

This clonotype was found many times. The V and J genes are TRBV12-3 or TRBV12-4 and TRBJ2-3; 7 bases line up with TRBD2. The CDR3 sequence is 14 residues long. V dropped 6 bases and J dropped 6; count of bases not matched to a gene: 9. The CDR3 reads CASSSSGGGDTQYF. In DNA, the CDR3 is TGTGCCAGCAGCTCCTCTGGCGGGGGTGATACGCAGTATTTT.

This clonotype has a count of ten or more. CDR3 sequence (DNA): TGTGCCAGCAGCTTGTTAGCCCTCACGCAGTATTTT. Translating it yields CASSLLALTQYF. The V call is TRBV5-5, the J call TRBJ2-3; D remains ambiguous. The CDR3 is 12 amino acids. CDR1 is SGHKS, CDR2 YYEKEE, per germline (reference sequence). Trimming shortened V by 1 base and J by 9 bases, and 9 bases separated the two germline ends.

This clonotype was observed many times. The chain couples TRBV12-3 or TRBV12-4 to TRBJ1-4; D perhaps matches TRBD1 (6 bases). V was pared by 3 bases and J by 7 bases, with 9 bases between. The CDR3 length is 13 residues. The CDR3 protein is CASSFTGSEKLFF. The CDR3 DNA is TGTGCCAGCAGTTTTACAGGGAGTGAAAAACTGTTTTTT.

This clonotype turned up a few times. The genes are TRBV5-4 and TRBJ1-2; 9 nucleotides line up with TRBD1. After removal of 4 bases from V and 4 bases from J, the junction contained 5 bases not matched to a gene. CDR3 length: 14 residues. From germline, CDR1 is SGHNT and CDR2 YYREEE (reference sequence). The CDR3 here is CASSQDRGAYGYTF. The CDR3 nucleotides read TGTGCCAGCAGCCAAGACAGGGGGGCCTATGGCTACACCTTC.

This clonotype was observed at least ten times. J is TRBJ2-1 and V is TRBV6-2 or TRBV6-3; D possibly corresponds to TRBD2 (5 bases). Trimming pared 9 bases from V and 8 bases from J, leaving 14 bases between. CDR3 length equals 12 residues. Per germline, CDR1 MNHEY and CDR2 SVGEGT. CDR3 sequence (DNA): TGTGCCAGTGAGGGCCTTGCGGATGAGCAGTTCTTC. Translated: CASEGLADEQFF.

This clonotype appeared many times. The V gene is TRBV11-2, the J gene TRBJ2-7; 9 bases are shared with TRBD1. J gave up 2 bases and V 5 bases, and 7 bases lay outside the gene matches. The length of the CDR3 is 15 residues. The germline V gene has CDR1 SGHAT and CDR2 FQNNGV. This CDR3 reads CASSPTGGPAYEQYF. The CDR3 DNA is TGTGCCAGCAGCCCCACAGGGGGCCCAGCCTACGAGCAGTACTTC. The full variable domain, with the rest looked up from reference TRBV11-2 and TRBJ2-7, is EAGVAQSPRYKIIEKRQSVAFWCNPISGHATLYWYQQILGQGPKLLIQFQNNGVVDDSQLPKDRFSAERLKGVDSTLKIQPAKLEDSAVYLCASSPTGGPAYEQYFGPGTRLTVT.

This clonotype appeared many times. The J gene is TRBJ2-5, the V gene TRBV27; D is ambiguous. The ends were cut back, 5 bases at V and 0 bases at J, with 10 bases in the middle. The CDR3 totals 14 residues. The germline V gene encodes CDR1 MNHEY and CDR2 SMNVEV (reference sequence). The CDR3 sequence: CASSTLDHQETQYF. Written as DNA, the CDR3 is TGTGCCAGCAGTACCTTGGACCACCAAGAGACCCAGTACTTC.

The chain recombines TRBV10-3 with TRBJ2-3, with 16 bases fitting TRBD2. The CDR3 sequence is 17 residues long. Germline-derived CDR1 and CDR2 are ENHRY and SYGVKD. Unmatched junction bases numbered 10, after V lost 4 bases and J lost 9 bases. The CDR3 spells CAISVAGLAGGPGTQYF. The CDR3 DNA follows: TGTGCCATCAGTGTAGCGGGACTAGCGGGGGGGCCTGGAACGCAGTATTTT.

In regard to this clonotype: A much larger clonotype is one base distant, so this may be a read error. This rearrangement joins TRBV6-4 to TRBJ2-1; 10 bases are shared with TRBD2. CDR1 is MRHNA, CDR2 SNTAGT, per germline. The CDR3 consists of 14 residues. The junction had 9 bases not matched to a gene; V was cut back by 4 bases and J by 12 bases. The CDR3 region is CASSVSGGADGQFF. The CDR3 region has the DNA TGTGCCAGCAGTGTAAGCGGGGGGGCCGATGGGCAGTTCTTC.

There are many counts of this clonotype. The rearrangement uses TRBV5-1 and TRBJ2-7; D gene unclear. Germline assignment: CDR1 SGHRS and CDR2 YFSETQ. CDR3 length: 11 amino acids. Trimming shortened V by 0 bases and J by 5 bases, and 3 bases separated the two germline ends. CDR3 DNA sequence: TGCGCCAGCAGCTTGGTTAACGAGCAGTACTTC. Translated: CASSLVNEQYF.

The chain combines TRBV6-1 with TRBJ2-7; no firm D call. The length of the CDR3 is 15 residues. The germline V gene encodes CDR1 MNHNS and CDR2 SASEGT. V was trimmed by 6 bases and J by 3 bases, leaving 18 bases between them. The CDR3 DNA follows: TGTGCCAGCAGCCTTAGGAGTGATCCAAGCTACGAGCAGTACTTC. This encodes CASSLRSDPSYEQYF.

The chain has TRBV7-2 and TRBJ2-7, with unresolved D. Germline CDR1 reads SGHTA; CDR2 reads FQGNSA. The CDR3 runs to 13 residues. Trimming removed 4 bases from V and 3 bases from J, with 10 bases in between. The CDR3 protein is CASSSYPVYEQYF. In nucleotides, the CDR3 is TGTGCCAGCAGCTCCTACCCCGTCTACGAGCAGTACTTC.

This clonotype was detected many times. Germline is not matched at one junction end, which may reflect a read error. This chain links TRBV7-3 with TRBJ2-1; 12 bases are shared with TRBD2. Germline V gene sequence: CDR1 SGHTA, CDR2 FQGTGA. The CDR3 has 16 residues. CDR3 region: CACSSSGGAYGDEQFF. The DNA of the CDR3 is TGTGCCTGCAGTTCTAGCGGGGGGGCCTATGGAGATGAGCAGTTCTTC.

This clonotype was seen more than once but under ten times. The chain combines TRBV5-1 with TRBJ1-3; maybe TRBD1 (5 bases). This CDR3 comprises 14 residues. V lost 0 bases and J 2 bases, leaving 6 bases between the germline ends. CDR1 SGHRS and CDR2 YFSETQ come from the germline V gene. The CDR3, as DNA: TGCGCCAGCAGCTTGGTGGGGGCTGGAAACACCATATATTTT. Translated, it gives CASSLVGAGNTIYF.

This clonotype was counted between two and nine times. The chain carries TRBV2 and TRBJ2-3, with D possibly TRBD2 on 8 matching bases. The CDR3 runs to 19 residues. V gave up 5 bases and J gave up 3 bases, with 27 bases separating them. The germline gives CDR1 SNHLY, CDR2 FYNNEI. The CDR3 sequence: CASSYPGQIGGGRTDTQYF. The CDR3, as DNA: TGTGCCAGCAGTTACCCGGGACAGATCGGGGGGGGCCGTACAGATACGCAGTATTTT.

This clonotype has a count of ten or more. The chain has TRBV4-3 and TRBJ2-1, with 9 bases that match TRBD1. The germline CDR1 and CDR2 sequences are LGHNA and YSLEER. Germline trimming cut 0 bases from V and 6 bases from J; bases unmatched to any gene: 6. This CDR3 has 16 amino acids. The CDR3 reads CASSQEAGTGFNEQFF. In nucleotides, the CDR3 is TGCGCCAGCAGCCAAGAAGCCGGGACAGGGTTCAATGAGCAGTTCTTC.

V gene TRBV5-1 combines with J gene TRBJ2-1; 9 bases are shared with TRBD2. Per the germline V gene, CDR1 is SGHRS and CDR2 is YFSETQ. This CDR3 is built from 15 residues. V shed 4 bases and J 6 bases; nucleotides not matched to a gene: 8. DNA for the CDR3: TGCGCCAGCAGCCCCGAGGGGCGGGGGGGCAATGAGCAGTTCTTC. Translation: CASSPEGRGGNEQFF. Supplemented by reference TRBV5-1 and TRBJ2-1, the full variable domain reads KAGVTQTPRYLIKTRGQQVTLSCSPISGHRSVSWYQQTPGQGLQFLFEYFSETQRNKGNFPGRFSGRQFSNSRSEMNVSTLELGDSALYLCASSPEGRGGNEQFFGPGTRLTVL.

This clonotype was picked up many times. The chain recombines TRBV6-4 with TRBJ1-5; a possible D gene is TRBD1 (5 bases). V was clipped by 4 bases and J by 2 bases, with 9 bases between them. Germline CDR1 MRHNA, CDR2 SNTAGT. CDR3 size: 14 residues. CDR3 in DNA: TGTGCCAGCAGTGGCGGACAACGCAATCAGCCCCAGCATTTT. Translated, it gives CASSGGQRNQPQHF.

This clonotype was seen at least ten times. The chain links TRBV7-2 to TRBJ1-4; D remains ambiguous. Germline V gene sequence: CDR1 SGHTA, CDR2 FQGNSA. The CDR3 runs to 12 residues. Trimming took 4 bases from V and 8 from J, leaving 8 bases between them. This chain's CDR3 is CASSSLGEKLFF. The CDR3 bases are TGTGCCAGCAGCTCCCTAGGGGAAAAACTGTTTTTT.

This clonotype has a count of ten or more. The chain carries TRBV7-9 and TRBJ2-1; D ambiguous. CDR1 is SEHNR, CDR2 FQNEAQ, per germline (reference sequence). The CDR3 is 13 residues long. V shed 7 bases and J shed 0 bases, with 7 bases lying between them. CDR3 in amino acids: CASTAPSYNEQFF. The CDR3 DNA is TGTGCCAGCACCGCCCCCTCCTACAATGAGCAGTTCTTC.

This clonotype was recorded a few times. The chain employs TRBV28 and TRBJ1-5; D might be TRBD1 (6 bases). Trimming shortened V by 5 bases and J by 0 bases, and 17 bases separated the two germline ends. The CDR3 runs 17 residues. Germline V gives CDR1 MDHEN, CDR2 SYDVKM. The CDR3, as DNA: TGTGCCAGCAGTCCGTCACAGGGTCGTATTAGCAATCAGCCCCAGCATTTT. It translates to CASSPSQGRISNQPQHF.

This clonotype was seen ten or more times. In nucleotides, the CDR3 is TGCGCCAGTGGAGAAGGGGGCTCTGGGGCCAACGTCCTGACTTTC. Residues: CASGEGGSGANVLTF. V gene TRBV5-1 combines with J gene TRBJ2-6, with a weak D call TRBD1 (6 bases). Deletions cut 8 bases from V and 0 bases from J, with 12 bases between. CDR3 size: 15 residues. CDR1 is SGHRS, CDR2 YFSETQ, per germline.